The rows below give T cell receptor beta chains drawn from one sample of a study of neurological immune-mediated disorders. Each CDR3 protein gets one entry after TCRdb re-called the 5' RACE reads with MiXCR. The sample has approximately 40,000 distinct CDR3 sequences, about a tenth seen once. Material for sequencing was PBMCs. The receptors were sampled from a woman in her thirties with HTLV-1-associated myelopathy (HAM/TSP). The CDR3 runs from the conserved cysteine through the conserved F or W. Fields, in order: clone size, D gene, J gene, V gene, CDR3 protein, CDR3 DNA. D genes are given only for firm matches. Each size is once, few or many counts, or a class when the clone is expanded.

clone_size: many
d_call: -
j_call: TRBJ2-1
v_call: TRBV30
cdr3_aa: CAWSVKGKQFF
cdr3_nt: TGTGCCTGGAGTGTTAAAGGAAAGCAGTTCTTC

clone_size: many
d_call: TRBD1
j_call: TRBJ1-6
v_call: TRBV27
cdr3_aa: CASSPGQGNSPLHF
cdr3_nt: TGTGCCAGCAGTCCCGGACAGGGGAATTCACCCCTCCACTTT

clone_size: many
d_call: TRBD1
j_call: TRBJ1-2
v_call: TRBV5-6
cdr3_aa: CASSSGQTYGYTF
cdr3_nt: TGTGCCAGCAGCTCGGGACAGACCTATGGCTACACCTTC

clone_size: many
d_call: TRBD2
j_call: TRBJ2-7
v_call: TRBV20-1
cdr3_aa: CSARDPRGGTYEQYF
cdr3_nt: TGCAGTGCTAGAGATCCTCGGGGGGGAACCTACGAGCAGTACTTC

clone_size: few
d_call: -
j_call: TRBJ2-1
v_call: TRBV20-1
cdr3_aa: CSARDFLAMSSYNEQFF
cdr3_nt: TGCAGTGCTAGAGATTTTTTGGCCATGAGCTCCTACAATGAGCAGTTCTTC

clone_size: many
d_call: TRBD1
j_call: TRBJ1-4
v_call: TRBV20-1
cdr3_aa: CSAPQGGREKLFF
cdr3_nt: TGCAGTGCCCCGCAGGGGGGAAGGGAAAAACTGTTTTTT

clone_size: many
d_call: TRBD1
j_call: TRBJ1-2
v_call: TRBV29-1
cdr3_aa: CSVDRQGRYGYTF
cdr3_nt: TGCAGCGTGGATCGACAGGGACGGTATGGCTACACCTTC

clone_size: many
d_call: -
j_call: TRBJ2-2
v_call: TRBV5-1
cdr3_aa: CASSTHTGELFF
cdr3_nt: TGCGCCAGCAGCACGCACACCGGGGAGCTGTTTTTT

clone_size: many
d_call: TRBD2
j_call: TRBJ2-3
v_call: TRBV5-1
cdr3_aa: CASSPTQRGGQDTQYF
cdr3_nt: TGCGCCAGCAGCCCAACCCAGCGGGGGGGCCAGGATACGCAGTATTTT

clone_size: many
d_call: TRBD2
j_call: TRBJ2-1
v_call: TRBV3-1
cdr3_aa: CASMPGLAVNEQFF
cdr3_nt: TGTGCCAGCATGCCGGGACTAGCCGTCAATGAGCAGTTCTTC

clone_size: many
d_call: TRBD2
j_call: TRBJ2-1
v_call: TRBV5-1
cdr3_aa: CASSLVSGPTYNEQFF
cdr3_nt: TGCGCCAGCAGCTTGGTTAGCGGGCCCACCTACAATGAGCAGTTCTTC